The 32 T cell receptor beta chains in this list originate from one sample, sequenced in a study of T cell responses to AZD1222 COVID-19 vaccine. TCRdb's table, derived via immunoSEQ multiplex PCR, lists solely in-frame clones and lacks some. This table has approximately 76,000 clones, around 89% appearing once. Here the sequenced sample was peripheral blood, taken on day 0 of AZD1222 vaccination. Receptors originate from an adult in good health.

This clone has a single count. This CDR3 is CASRPGPGGSYEQYF. DNA of the CDR3: TGTGCCAGCCGCCCTGGACCGGGGGGATCCTACGAGCAGTACTTC. The chain couples TRBV5-4 to TRBJ2-7; 7 bases line up with TRBD2. CDR3 size: 15 residues. The germline gives CDR1 SGHNT, CDR2 YYREEE (reference sequence). V was pared by 7 bases and J by 1 base, with 11 bases of the junction left unmatched. Full variable domain (missing parts from reference TRBV5-4 and TRBJ2-7): ETGVTQSPTHLIKTRGQQVTLRCSSQSGHNTVSWYQQALGQGPQFIFQYYREEENGRGNFPPRFSGLQFPNYSSELNVNALELDDSALYLCASRPGPGGSYEQYFGPGTRLTVT.

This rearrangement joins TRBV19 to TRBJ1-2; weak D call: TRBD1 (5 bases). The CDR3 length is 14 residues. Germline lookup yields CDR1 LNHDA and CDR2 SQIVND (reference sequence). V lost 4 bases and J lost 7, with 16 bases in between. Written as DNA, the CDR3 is TGTGCCAGTAGTACCCAGGGTGGGGCATTTGGCTACACCTTC. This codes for CASSTQGGAFGYTF.

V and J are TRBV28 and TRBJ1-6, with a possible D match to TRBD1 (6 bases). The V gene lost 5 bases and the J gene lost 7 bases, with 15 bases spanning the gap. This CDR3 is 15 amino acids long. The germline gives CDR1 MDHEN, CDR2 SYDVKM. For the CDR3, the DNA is TGTGCCAGCAGTAGCTTCGGCCAGGGGAATTCACCCCTCCACTTT. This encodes CASSSFGQGNSPLHF.

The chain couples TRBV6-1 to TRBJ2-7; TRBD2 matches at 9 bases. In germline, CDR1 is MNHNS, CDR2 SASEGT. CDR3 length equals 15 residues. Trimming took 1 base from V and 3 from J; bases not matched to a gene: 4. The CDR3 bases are TGTGCCAGCAGTGAAGAAGGGACTAGCTTCTACGAGCAGTACTTC. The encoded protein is CASSEEGTSFYEQYF.

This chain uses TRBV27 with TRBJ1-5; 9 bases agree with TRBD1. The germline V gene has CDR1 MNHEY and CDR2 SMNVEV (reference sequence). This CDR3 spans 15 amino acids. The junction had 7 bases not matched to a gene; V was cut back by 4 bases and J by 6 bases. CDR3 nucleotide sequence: TGTGCCAGCAGTTCAGGACAGGGGTGGAGTCAGCCCCAGCATTTT. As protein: CASSSGQGWSQPQHF.

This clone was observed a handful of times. The CDR3 here is CASSQARDFHNEQFF. CDR3 nucleotides: TGTGCCAGCAGCCAGGCCAGGGACTTTCACAATGAGCAGTTCTTC. The genes are TRBV14 and TRBJ2-1, with D possibly being TRBD2 (6 bases). Trimming removed 3 bases at V and 5 bases at J, with 14 bases between. The CDR3 loop spans 15 amino acids. Germline V gene sequence: CDR1 SGHDN, CDR2 FVKESK.

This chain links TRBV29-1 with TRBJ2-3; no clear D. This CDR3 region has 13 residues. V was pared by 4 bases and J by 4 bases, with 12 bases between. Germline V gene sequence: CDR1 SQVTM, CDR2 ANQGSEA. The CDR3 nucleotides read TGCAGCGTTGCTCAAACTGCTGCAGATACGCAGTATTTT. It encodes CSVAQTAADTQYF.

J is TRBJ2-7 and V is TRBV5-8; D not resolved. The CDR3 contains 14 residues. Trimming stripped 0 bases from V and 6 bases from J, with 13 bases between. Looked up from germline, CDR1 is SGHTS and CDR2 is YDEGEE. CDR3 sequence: CASSLDLWAPEQYF. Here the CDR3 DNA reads TGTGCCAGCAGCTTGGATCTGTGGGCTCCCGAGCAGTACTTC.

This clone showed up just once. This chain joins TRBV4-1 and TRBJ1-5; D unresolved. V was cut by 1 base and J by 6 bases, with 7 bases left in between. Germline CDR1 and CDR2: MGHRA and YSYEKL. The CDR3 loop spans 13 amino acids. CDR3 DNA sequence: TGCGCCAGCAGCCAAGGGGAGCGTCAGCCCCAGCATTTT. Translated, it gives CASSQGERQPQHF.

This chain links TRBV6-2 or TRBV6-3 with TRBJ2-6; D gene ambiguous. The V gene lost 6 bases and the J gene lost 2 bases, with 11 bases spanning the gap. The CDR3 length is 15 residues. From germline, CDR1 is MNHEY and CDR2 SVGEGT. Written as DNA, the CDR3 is TGTGCCAGCAGCCCCCGCGCTCCTGGGGCCAACGTCCTGACTTTC. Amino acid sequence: CASSPRAPGANVLTF.

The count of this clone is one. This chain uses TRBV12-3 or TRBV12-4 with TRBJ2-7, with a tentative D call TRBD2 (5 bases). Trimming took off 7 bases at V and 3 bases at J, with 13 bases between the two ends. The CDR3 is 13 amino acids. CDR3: CASNTGKGYEQYF. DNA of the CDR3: TGTGCCAGCAACACGGGAAAAGGCTACGAGCAGTACTTC.

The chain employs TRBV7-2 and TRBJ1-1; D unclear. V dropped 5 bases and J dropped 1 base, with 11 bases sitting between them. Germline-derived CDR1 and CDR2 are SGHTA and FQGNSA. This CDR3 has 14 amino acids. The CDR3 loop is CASSPVVGNTEAFF. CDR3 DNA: TGTGCCAGCAGCCCGGTGGTGGGGAACACTGAAGCTTTCTTT.

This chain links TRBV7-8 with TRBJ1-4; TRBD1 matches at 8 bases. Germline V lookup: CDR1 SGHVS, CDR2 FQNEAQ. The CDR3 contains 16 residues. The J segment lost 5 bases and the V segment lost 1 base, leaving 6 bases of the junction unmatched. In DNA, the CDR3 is TGTGCCAGCAGCTTAGTGACAGGGGTCGGGAATGAAAAACTGTTTTTT. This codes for CASSLVTGVGNEKLFF.

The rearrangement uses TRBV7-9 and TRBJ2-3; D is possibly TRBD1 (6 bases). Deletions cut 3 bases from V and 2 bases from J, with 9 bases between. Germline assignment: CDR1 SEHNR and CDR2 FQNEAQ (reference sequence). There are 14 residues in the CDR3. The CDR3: CASSFQGITDTQYF. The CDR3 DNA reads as TGTGCCAGCAGCTTTCAGGGGATCACAGATACGCAGTATTTT.

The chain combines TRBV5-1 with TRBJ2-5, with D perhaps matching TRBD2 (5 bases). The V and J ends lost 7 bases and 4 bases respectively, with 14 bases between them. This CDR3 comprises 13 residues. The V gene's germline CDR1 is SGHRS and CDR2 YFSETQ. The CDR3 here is CASALGGGETQYF. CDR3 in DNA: TGCGCCAGCGCTCTAGGAGGTGGAGAGACCCAGTACTTC.

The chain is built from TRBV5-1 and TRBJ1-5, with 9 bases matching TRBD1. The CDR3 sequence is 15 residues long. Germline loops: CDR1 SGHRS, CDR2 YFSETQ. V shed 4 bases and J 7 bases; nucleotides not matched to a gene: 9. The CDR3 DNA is TGCGCCAGCAGCGCGGGGACAGGGCTACAGCAGCCCCAGCATTTT. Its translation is CASSAGTGLQQPQHF.

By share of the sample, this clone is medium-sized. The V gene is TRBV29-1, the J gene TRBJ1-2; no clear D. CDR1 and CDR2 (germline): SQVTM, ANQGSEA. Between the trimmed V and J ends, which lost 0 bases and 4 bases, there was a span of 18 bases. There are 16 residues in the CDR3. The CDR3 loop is CSVEDPRGNKGYGYTF. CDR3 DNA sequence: TGCAGCGTTGAAGATCCGAGAGGGAATAAGGGCTATGGCTACACCTTC.

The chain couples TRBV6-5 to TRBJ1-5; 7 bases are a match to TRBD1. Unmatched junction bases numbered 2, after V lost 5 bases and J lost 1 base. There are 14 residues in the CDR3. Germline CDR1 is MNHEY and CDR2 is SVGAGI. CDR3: CASSTQGSNQPQHF. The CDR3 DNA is TGTGCCAGCAGTACACAGGGGAGCAATCAGCCCCAGCATTTT.

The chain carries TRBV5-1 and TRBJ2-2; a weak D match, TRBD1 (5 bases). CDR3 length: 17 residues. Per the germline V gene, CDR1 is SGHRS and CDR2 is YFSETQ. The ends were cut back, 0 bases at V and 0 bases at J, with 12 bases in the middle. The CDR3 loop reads CASSLGPRVANTGELFF. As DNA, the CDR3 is TGCGCCAGCAGCTTGGGACCCAGGGTCGCGAACACCGGGGAGCTGTTTTTT.

The CDR3 coding sequence is TGTGCCAGCAGTTTAAACGGCAGGGGGTACGAGCAGTACTTC. This sequence encodes CASSLNGRGYEQYF. This sequence joins TRBV27 and TRBJ2-7; 7 nucleotides agree with TRBD1. V dropped 2 bases and J dropped 4; count of bases not matched to a gene: 5. The CDR3 is 14 residues long. Germline V gene data show CDR1 as MNHEY and CDR2 as SMNVEV (reference sequence).

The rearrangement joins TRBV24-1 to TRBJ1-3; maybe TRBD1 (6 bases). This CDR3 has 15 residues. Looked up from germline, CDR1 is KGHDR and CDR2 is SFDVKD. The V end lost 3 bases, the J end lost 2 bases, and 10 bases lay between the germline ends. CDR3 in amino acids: CATSDPTGPGNTIYF. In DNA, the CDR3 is TGTGCCACCAGTGATCCTACAGGGCCTGGAAACACCATATATTTT.

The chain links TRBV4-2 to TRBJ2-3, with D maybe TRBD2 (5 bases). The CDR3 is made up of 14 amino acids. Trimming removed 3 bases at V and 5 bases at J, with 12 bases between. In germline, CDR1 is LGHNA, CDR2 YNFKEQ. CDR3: CASSQEARRDTQYF. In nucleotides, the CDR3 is TGTGCCAGCAGCCAGGAGGCACGTAGAGATACGCAGTATTTT.

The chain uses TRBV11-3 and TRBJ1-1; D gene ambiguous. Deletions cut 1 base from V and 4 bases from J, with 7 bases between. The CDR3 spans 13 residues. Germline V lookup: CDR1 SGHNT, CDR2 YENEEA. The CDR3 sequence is CASSLGRFTEAFF. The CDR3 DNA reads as TGTGCCAGCAGCTTAGGGCGGTTCACTGAAGCTTTCTTT.

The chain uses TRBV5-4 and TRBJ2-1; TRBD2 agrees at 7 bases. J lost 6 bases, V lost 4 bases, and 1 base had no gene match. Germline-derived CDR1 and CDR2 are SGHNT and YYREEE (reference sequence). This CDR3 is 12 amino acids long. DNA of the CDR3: TGTGCCAGCAGCAGGACTAGCAATGAGCAGTTCTTC. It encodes CASSRTSNEQFF.

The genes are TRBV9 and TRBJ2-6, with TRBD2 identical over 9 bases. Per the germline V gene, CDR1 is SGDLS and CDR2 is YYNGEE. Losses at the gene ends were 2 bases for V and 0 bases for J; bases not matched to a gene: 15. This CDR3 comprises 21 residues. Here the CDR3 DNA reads TGTGCCAGCAGCGTGACCAACTCTCCGACTAGCGGCGTCTCTGGGGCCAACGTCCTGACTTTC. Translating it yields CASSVTNSPTSGVSGANVLTF. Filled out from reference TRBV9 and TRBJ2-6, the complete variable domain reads DSGVTQTPKHLITATGQRVTLRCSPRSGDLSVYWYQQSLDQGLQFLIQYYNGEERAKGNILERFSAQQFPDLHSELNLSSLELGDSALYFCASSVTNSPTSGVSGANVLTFGAGSRLTVL.

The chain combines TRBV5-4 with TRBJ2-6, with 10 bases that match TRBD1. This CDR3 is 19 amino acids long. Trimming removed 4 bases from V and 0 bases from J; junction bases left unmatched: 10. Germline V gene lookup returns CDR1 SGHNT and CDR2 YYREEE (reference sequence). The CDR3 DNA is TGTGCCAGCAGCCCTAAATCCGGGACAGGGGCCTCTGGGGCCAACGTCCTGACTTTC. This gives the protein CASSPKSGTGASGANVLTF.

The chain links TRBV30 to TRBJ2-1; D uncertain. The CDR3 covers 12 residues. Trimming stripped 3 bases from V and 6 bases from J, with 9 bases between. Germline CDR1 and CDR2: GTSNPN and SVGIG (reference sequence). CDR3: CAWRARSNEQFF. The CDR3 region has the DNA TGTGCCTGGAGGGCCCGATCCAATGAGCAGTTCTTC.

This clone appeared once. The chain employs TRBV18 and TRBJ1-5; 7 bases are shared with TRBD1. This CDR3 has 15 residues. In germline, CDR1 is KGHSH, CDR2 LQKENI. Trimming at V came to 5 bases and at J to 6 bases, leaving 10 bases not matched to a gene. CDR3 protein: CASSVRQGDSQPQHF. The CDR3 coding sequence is TGTGCCAGCTCAGTCCGACAGGGAGATAGTCAGCCCCAGCATTTT.

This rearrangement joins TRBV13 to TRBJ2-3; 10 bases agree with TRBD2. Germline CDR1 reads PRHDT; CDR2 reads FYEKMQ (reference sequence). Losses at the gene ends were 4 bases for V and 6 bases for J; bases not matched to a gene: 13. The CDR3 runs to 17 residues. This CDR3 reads CASSYRPAGGPGDTQYF. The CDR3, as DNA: TGTGCCAGCAGCTATAGACCAGCGGGAGGGCCGGGGGATACGCAGTATTTT.

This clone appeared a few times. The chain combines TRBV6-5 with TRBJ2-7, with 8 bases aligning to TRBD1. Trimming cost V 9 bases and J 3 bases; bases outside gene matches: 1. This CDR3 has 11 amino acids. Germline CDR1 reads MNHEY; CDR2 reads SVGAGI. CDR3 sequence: CASTGGYEQYF. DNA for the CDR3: TGTGCCAGTACAGGGGGCTACGAGCAGTACTTC.

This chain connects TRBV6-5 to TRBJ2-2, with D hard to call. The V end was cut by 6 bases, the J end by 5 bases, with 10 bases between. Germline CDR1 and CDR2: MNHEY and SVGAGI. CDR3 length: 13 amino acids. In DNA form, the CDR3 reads TGTGCCAGCAGGGACCGGAGAACCGGGGAGCTGTTTTTT. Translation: CASRDRRTGELFF.

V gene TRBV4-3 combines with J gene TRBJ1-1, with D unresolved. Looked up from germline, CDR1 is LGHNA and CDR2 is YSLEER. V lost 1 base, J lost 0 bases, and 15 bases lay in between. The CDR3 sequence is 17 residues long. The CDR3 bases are TGCGCCAGCAGCCAAGTAGCTGGGAGTTACATGAACACTGAAGCTTTCTTT. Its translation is CASSQVAGSYMNTEAFF.